The 31 T cell receptor beta chains listed next were all sequenced from one sample in a study of T cells in Graves' hyperthyroidism and ophthalmopathy. From RNA transcripts, TCR beta CDR3 regions were amplified. Using the HTBI primer set, a first-round RT-PCR was run on the TCR CDR3. MiXCR, applied by TCRdb to the multiplex PCR reads, yields one record per CDR3 protein. The data contain 500,000 to 600,000 distinct CDR3 sequences, 40% to 55% of them singletons. Material for sequencing was peripheral blood or thyroid tissue (not recorded which). These receptors originate from a woman aged 18-35 years with Graves' hyperthyroidism.

This clonotype was counted many times. The chain uses TRBV6-5 and TRBJ2-7; TRBD2 aligns across 12 bases. The CDR3 is 15 residues long. Germline V lookup: CDR1 MNHEY, CDR2 SVGAGI. Trimming cost V 3 bases and J 6 bases; bases outside gene matches: 6. CDR3 sequence (DNA): TGTGCCAGCAGTTATCCGGGACTAGCGGGTGGCGAGCAGTACTTC. Protein sequence: CASSYPGLAGGEQYF.

This clonotype was counted between two and nine times. The V call is TRBV9, the J call TRBJ2-2; D possibly corresponds to TRBD2 (6 bases). Trimming stripped 6 bases from V and 8 bases from J, with 23 bases between. Germline V CDR1 and CDR2: SGDLS, YYNGEE. This CDR3 region has 16 residues. Written as DNA, the CDR3 is TGTGCCAGCATCCTCCCCGGGACTCCCGCCCCGGGGGAGCTGTTTTTT. Protein product: CASILPGTPAPGELFF. The whole variable domain, filled in from reference TRBV9 and TRBJ2-2, reads DSGVTQTPKHLITATGQRVTLRCSPRSGDLSVYWYQQSLDQGLQFLIQYYNGEERAKGNILERFSAQQFPDLHSELNLSSLELGDSALYFCASILPGTPAPGELFFGEGSRLTVL.

The chain employs TRBV25-1 and TRBJ2-5; 12 bases match TRBD2. The CDR3 extends over 16 amino acids. CDR1 MGHDK and CDR2 SYGVNS come from the germline V gene. Trimming cost V 11 bases and J 1 base; bases outside gene matches: 11. The CDR3 loop reads CALGRTSGTAQETQYF. CDR3 DNA sequence: TGTGCCCTGGGGAGGACTAGCGGGACAGCCCAAGAGACCCAGTACTTC. The whole variable domain, filled in from reference TRBV25-1 and TRBJ2-5, reads EADIYQTPRYLVIGTGKKITLECSQTMGHDKMYWYQQDPGMELHLIHYSYGVNSTEKGDLSSESTVSRIRTEHFPLTLESARPSHTSQYLCALGRTSGTAQETQYFGPGTRLLVL.

In this sample, this clonotype turned up many times. The CDR3 protein is CSVRPSSGSSYEQYF. The CDR3 DNA follows: TGCAGTGTCCGCCCCTCTAGCGGGAGCTCCTACGAGCAGTACTTC. The chain joins TRBV20-1 to TRBJ2-7; 10 positions agree with TRBD2. The CDR3 has 15 amino acids. Per the germline V gene, CDR1 is DFQATT and CDR2 is SNEGSKA (reference sequence). V lost 7 bases, J lost 0 bases, and 9 bases stayed unmatched.

The chain is built from TRBV2 and TRBJ1-4; possibly TRBD1 for D (5 bases). Germline V gives CDR1 SNHLY, CDR2 FYNNEI. V was trimmed by 3 bases and J by 8 bases, leaving 13 bases between them. This CDR3 is 14 amino acids long. The CDR3 protein is CASSDGTQREKLFF. The CDR3 coding sequence is TGTGCCAGCAGTGACGGGACCCAGCGCGAAAAACTGTTTTTT.

This clonotype was recorded at least ten times. V usage is TRBV11-1 and J usage is TRBJ2-7; possible D gene TRBD1, 5 bases. The CDR3 is 14 residues long. With 5 bases removed from V and 1 base from J, the gap between germline ends came to 12 bases. CDR1 SGHAT and CDR2 FQDESV come from the germline V gene (reference sequence). The CDR3 sequence: CASSRRRQSYEQYF. CDR3 nucleotides: TGTGCCAGCAGCCGTCGGAGACAGTCCTACGAGCAGTACTTC.

The J gene is TRBJ2-7, the V gene TRBV29-1, with TRBD2 matching over 8 bases. CDR3 length: 13 residues. In germline, CDR1 is SQVTM, CDR2 ANQGSEA. V shed 4 bases and J 5 bases; nucleotides not matched to a gene: 7. CDR3 amino acids: CSVVQREKDEQYF. The CDR3 DNA reads as TGCAGCGTTGTTCAGCGGGAGAAGGACGAGCAGTACTTC.

In its sample, this clonotype was seen many times. This sequence joins TRBV9 and TRBJ1-4; D ambiguous. CDR3 length: 14 residues. Germline V gives CDR1 SGDLS, CDR2 YYNGEE. Trimming shortened V by 3 bases and J by 3 bases, and 9 bases separated the two germline ends. The CDR3 coding sequence is TGTGCCAGCAGCGAGACAAGGGCTAATGAAAAACTGTTTTTT. This gives the protein CASSETRANEKLFF.

Regarding this clonotype: A much bigger clone sits one base away, suggesting this may be a read error. The chain combines TRBV7-8 with TRBJ1-1, with D possibly matching TRBD1 (5 bases). The length of the CDR3 is 15 residues. Germline values: CDR1 SGHVS, CDR2 FQNEAQ. CDR3 residues: CASSPRVEGNTEALF. The CDR3 DNA follows: TGTGCCAGCAGCCCGAGAGTAGAGGGGAACACTGAAGCTCTCTTT.

The rearrangement links TRBV7-6 to TRBJ2-6; TRBD2 matches 12 bases. The germline V gene has CDR1 SGHVS and CDR2 FNYEAQ. There are 18 residues in the CDR3. Trimming cost V 5 bases and J 4 bases; bases outside gene matches: 9. CDR3 protein: CASSQGLAGYTGANVLTF. The CDR3 coding sequence is TGTGCCAGCAGCCAAGGACTAGCGGGATACACCGGGGCCAACGTCCTGACTTTC.

The rearrangement links TRBV2 to TRBJ2-7; D might be TRBD2 (6 bases). The CDR3 contains 14 residues. The V gene lost 6 bases and the J gene lost 3 bases, with 15 bases spanning the gap. Germline V CDR1 and CDR2: SNHLY, FYNNEI. CDR3 sequence (DNA): TGTGCCAGCAGAGACATGGGGGGAGGCTACGAGCAGTACTTC. This gives the protein CASRDMGGGYEQYF.

This clonotype occurred many times. The chain employs TRBV3-1 and TRBJ1-5; tentative D call: TRBD1 (5 bases). Trimming shortened V by 0 bases and J by 7 bases, and 7 bases separated the two germline ends. The CDR3 is 13 amino acids. From germline, CDR1 is LGHDT and CDR2 YNNKEL (reference sequence). The CDR3 coding sequence is TGTGCCAGCAGCCAAGACAGGGAGCAGCCCCAGCATTTT. Amino acids: CASSQDREQPQHF.

In its sample, this clonotype was seen many times. The gene calls are TRBV5-1 and TRBJ2-7; 9 nucleotides align to TRBD2. The V and J ends lost 0 bases and 0 bases, in that order; junction bases with no gene match: 7. Germline CDR1 SGHRS, CDR2 YFSETQ. This CDR3 has 17 amino acids. The CDR3: CASSLVSSGKSSYEQYF. As DNA, the CDR3 is TGCGCCAGCAGCTTGGTCTCTAGCGGGAAAAGCTCCTACGAGCAGTACTTC.

CDR3: CASSPVGDSSGYTF. CDR3 nucleotides: TGTGCCAGCAGCCCCGTCGGGGATAGTAGTGGCTACACCTTC. The chain combines TRBV7-3 with TRBJ1-2, with D unclear. V dropped 5 bases and J dropped 7 bases, with 17 bases sitting between them. This CDR3 region has 14 residues. Germline lookup yields CDR1 SGHTA and CDR2 FQGTGA.

To note about this clonotype: One base away lies a much larger clone, so this may be a sequencing read error. A read error is likely, as this CDR3 ends without the conserved phenylalanine or tryptophan. J is TRBJ2-7 and V is TRBV7-9; D might be TRBD2 (6 bases). In germline, CDR1 is SEHNR, CDR2 FQNEAQ (reference sequence). CDR3 length: 14 amino acids. The V and J ends lost 5 bases and 7 bases respectively, with 18 bases between them. DNA of the CDR3: TGTGCCAGCAGCCCGAAAGGCAGGGCGGGGGAGCAGTACCTC. Protein sequence: CASSPKGRAGEQYL.

In its sample, this clonotype was seen many times. The chain joins TRBV24-1 to TRBJ2-7, with 12 positions matching TRBD2. V shed 5 bases and J 6 bases; nucleotides not matched to a gene: 16. CDR3 size: 18 residues. Germline V CDR1 and CDR2: KGHDR, SFDVKD. This chain's CDR3 is CATSGSLAGGPSCFEQYF. In DNA form, the CDR3 reads TGTGCCACCAGTGGGTCGCTAGCGGGAGGGCCGAGCTGTTTCGAGCAGTACTTC.

The gene calls are TRBV7-2 and TRBJ1-6; D may be TRBD1 (6 bases). From germline, CDR1 is SGHTA and CDR2 FQGNSA. Trimming stripped 6 bases from V and 12 bases from J, with 15 bases between. The CDR3 sequence is 13 residues long. CDR3 bases: TGTGCCAGCAGAGTGGGGGGGCGAGAACCCCTCCACTTT. Amino acid sequence: CASRVGGREPLHF.

The chain is built from TRBV7-6 and TRBJ2-7; 12 bases match TRBD2. The CDR3 loop spans 15 amino acids. Trimming cost V 5 bases and J 7 bases; bases outside gene matches: 9. In germline, CDR1 is SGHVS, CDR2 FNYEAQ. CDR3 residues: CASSPTSGRWNEQYF. The CDR3 bases are TGTGCCAGCAGCCCCACTAGCGGGAGGTGGAATGAGCAGTACTTC.

The chain joins TRBV10-3 to TRBJ2-7, with unresolved D. V was clipped by 2 bases and J by 7 bases, with 15 bases between them. Germline V gene data show CDR1 as ENHRY and CDR2 as SYGVKD. The length of the CDR3 is 14 residues. The DNA for the CDR3 is TGTGCCATCAGTGAGGACATAAACACCGGGGAGCAGTACTTC. It codes for CAISEDINTGEQYF.

This clonotype has just one count. The genes are TRBV10-3 and TRBJ2-2, with 7 bases that match TRBD2. The germline V gene has CDR1 ENHRY and CDR2 SYGVKD. J was trimmed by 11 bases and V by 4 bases; bases with no gene match: 10. The CDR3 has 14 amino acids. The DNA for the CDR3 is TGTGCCATCAGTGGACGGGCTGCGGGAGACGAGCTGTTTTTT. Translation gives CAISGRAAGDELFF.

This clonotype was observed many times. The chain combines TRBV7-8 with TRBJ2-7; 8 positions match TRBD1. Germline lookup yields CDR1 SGHVS and CDR2 FQNEAQ. The CDR3 covers 15 residues. V lost 1 base and J lost 3; bases outside the gene matches: 5. The CDR3 spells CASSLETGVFYEQYF. The CDR3 DNA sequence: TGTGCCAGCAGCTTAGAGACAGGGGTATTCTACGAGCAGTACTTC.

The sample holds many counts of this clonotype. V usage is TRBV9 and J usage is TRBJ1-2, with TRBD1 matching over 8 bases. Trimming cost V 3 bases and J 6 bases; bases outside gene matches: 16. Germline V CDR1 and CDR2: SGDLS, YYNGEE. This CDR3 has 17 amino acids. This chain's CDR3 is CASSGSRGLKVVDGYTF. CDR3 nucleotides: TGTGCCAGCAGCGGCTCCAGGGGGCTTAAAGTAGTTGATGGCTACACCTTC.

This clonotype appeared many times. CDR3 in amino acids: CASGRTGTMNTEAFF. The CDR3 DNA sequence: TGTGCTAGTGGACGGACAGGGACCATGAACACTGAAGCTTTCTTT. V usage is TRBV12-5 and J usage is TRBJ1-1; 8 nucleotides line up with TRBD1. Losses at the gene ends were 6 bases for V and 0 bases for J; bases not matched to a gene: 6. The CDR3 runs to 15 residues. Germline lookup yields CDR1 LGHNT and CDR2 FRNRAP.

This clonotype was seen ten or more times. CDR3 protein: CASSLDLLSYEQYF. Written as DNA, the CDR3 is TGTGCCAGCAGCTTAGATCTTCTCTCCTACGAGCAGTACTTC. The V gene is TRBV7-2, the J gene TRBJ2-7, with D unresolved. The CDR3 extends over 14 amino acids. Per germline, CDR1 SGHTA and CDR2 FQGNSA. The germline V and J ends were trimmed by 1 base and 0 bases, with 7 bases remaining between them.

This clonotype was observed at least ten times. The chain employs TRBV20-1 and TRBJ1-5; 9 nucleotides align to TRBD1. Germline V gives CDR1 DFQATT, CDR2 SNEGSKA (reference sequence). The CDR3 contains 15 residues. The J segment lost 0 bases and the V segment lost 6 bases, leaving 6 bases of the junction unmatched. The CDR3: CSAPPGQGSNQPQHF. The CDR3 nucleotides are TGCAGTGCGCCACCGGGACAGGGTAGCAATCAGCCCCAGCATTTT.

In DNA form, the CDR3 reads TGTGCCAGCAGAAAAAGACTAGCCACCTCCTACGAGCAGTACTTC. It is translated as CASRKRLATSYEQYF. V usage is TRBV4-2 and J usage is TRBJ2-7; 7 nucleotides align to TRBD2. The CDR3 runs 15 residues. V lost 6 bases and J lost 0; bases outside the gene matches: 8. CDR1 and CDR2 (germline): LGHNA, YNFKEQ.

V gene TRBV24-1 combines with J gene TRBJ2-7; the D gene is possibly TRBD1 (6 bases). The CDR3 is 15 residues long. V was cut by 5 bases and J by 0 bases, with 13 bases left in between. CDR1 KGHDR and CDR2 SFDVKD come from the germline V gene. CDR3 sequence: CATSGWGPSSYEQYF. The DNA for the CDR3 is TGTGCCACCAGTGGTTGGGGGCCGAGCTCCTACGAGCAGTACTTC.

The rearrangement joins TRBV7-9 to TRBJ2-7; tentatively, D is TRBD2 (6 bases). The CDR3 consists of 11 residues. Between the trimmed V and J ends, which lost 2 bases and 11 bases, there was a span of 10 bases. Germline V lookup: CDR1 SEHNR, CDR2 FQNEAQ (reference sequence). The CDR3 DNA reads as TGTGCCAGCAGCTTATGGAAGCGGGAGTACTTC. Protein product: CASSLWKREYF.

The chain carries TRBV12-3 or TRBV12-4 and TRBJ2-6, with 8 bases identical to TRBD2. The CDR3 contains 15 residues. The junction had 5 bases not matched to a gene; V was cut back by 8 bases and J by 2 bases. The CDR3 protein is CASLSGDPGANVLTF. The CDR3 DNA reads TGTGCCAGCCTTAGCGGGGACCCTGGGGCCAACGTCCTGACTTTC.

Regarding this clonotype: No DNA is shown, since the ends of the CDR3 on it are uncertain; the CDR3 is the one TCRdb lists. V is TRBV7-2 and J is TRBJ2-2; whether TRBD1, the table's D call, matches the DNA was not checked. Counting both end residues, the CDR3 totals 16 amino acids. Germline loops: CDR1 SGHTA, CDR2 FQGNSA. Here the CDR3 reads CASSSGTGEHRGAVFF.

The rearrangement joins TRBV24-1 to TRBJ2-5; D remains unclear. The CDR3 is 12 residues long. The V gene's germline CDR1 is KGHDR and CDR2 SFDVKD. Trimming removed 4 bases at V and 8 bases at J, with 10 bases between. The CDR3 region has the DNA TGTGCCACCAGTGACCAACGGACCACCCAGTACTTC. It is translated as CATSDQRTTQYF.